This T cell receptor (beta chain) was retrieved from a study of Graves' ophthalmopathy and Graves' hyperthyroidism. Study information: Ahead of any treatment, peripheral blood was obtained at the initial diagnosis.

RNA transcripts were the template, and TCR beta CDR3 regions were amplified from them. RT-PCR in the first round used HTBI primers; a second-round multiplex PCR followed. TCRdb called the multiplex PCR reads again in MiXCR, with one record for every CDR3 protein. The table lists 200,000 to 300,000 distinct CDR3 sequences, approximately 42% of them singletons. Reliance was placed on clinical symptoms, serum thyroxine, TRAb, thyroid ultrasound and orbital computed tomography for diagnosis. Points from the study as a whole: Researchers report that a 13-signature model separated ophthalmopathy from stable hyperthyroidism, posting under 90% sensitivity and 75% to 84% specificity. In blood appeared most of the expanded thyroid clonotypes whose frequency exceeded 0.001.

A note on this clonotype: Its specificity is not known.

Germline CDR1 reads LGHNA; CDR2 reads YNFKEQ. The CDR3 runs 12 residues. Losses at the gene ends were 4 bases for V and 8 bases for J; bases not matched to a gene: 4. This rearrangement joins TRBV4-2 to TRBJ2-7; 8 bases line up with TRBD1. Material: peripheral blood. This clonotype originated in an adult man with Graves' ophthalmopathy. The CDR3 spells CASSRTGCQQYF. The CDR3 nucleotides read TGTGCCAGCAGCCGGACAGGGTGCCAGCAGTACTTC.